This TCR beta chain was captured in a study of cytomegalovirus exposure and HLA in healthy donors. Note on this clone: The antigen is not known.

Points from the study as a whole: Available immune exposure information covered CMV serostatus only. About 87% or about 30% of the time was how often most TCR beta V segments were productive, according to an earlier analysis. 87-base-pair reads could not separate some V segments, including TRBV6-2 and TRBV6-3.

PCR was performed using 60 Vbeta and 13 Jbeta primers. Per the authors' pipeline: An analysis that came later counted 60 million to 80 million unique TCR beta chains, roughly 11 million shared. Method: immunoSEQ multiplex PCR; TCRdb's copy keeps in-frame clones and lacks some. Clone size and the V and J calls come from that table; the DNA yielded D and trimming. Of about 160,000 clones in the sample, around 80% are singletons; the top ten hold about 6%. J was trimmed by 5 bases and V by 5 bases; bases with no gene match: 11. There are 15 residues in the CDR3. The germline V gene has CDR1 LNHDA and CDR2 SQIVND (reference sequence).

Source material: PBMCs. V gene TRBV19 combines with J gene TRBJ2-5; 7 positions match TRBD1. This clonotype was sampled from a man aged 45-65 years in good health and CMV-seropositive. Here the CDR3 DNA reads TGTGCCAGTAGTGACAACGACAGGGTCTTGGAGACCCAGTACTTC. Amino acids: CASSDNDRVLETQYF. Together with reference TRBV19 and TRBJ2-5, the CDR3 gives the full variable domain: DGGITQSPKYLFRKEGQNVTLSCEQNLNHDAMYWYRQDPGQGLRLIYYSQIVNDFQKGDIAEGYSVSREKKESFPLTVTSAQKNPTAFYLCASSDNDRVLETQYFGPGTRLLVL.